The rows below give T cell receptor beta chains drawn from one sample of a study of beta chain features in type 1 diabetes. Profiling relied on immunoSEQ multiplex PCR, and the TCRdb table lists in-frame clones only, not all of them. The table has 970,000 or so clones, about a sixth seen once. The source material was naive CD4+ T cells from blood. The receptors here all came from a woman under 30 in good health. The CDR3 runs from the conserved cysteine through the conserved F or W. The D gene is left open where the match is weak. Clone size is not always given. Where it is, it says once, few, many or a class for expanded clones.

d_gene	v_gene	abundance	j_gene	CDR3nt	CDR3aa
NA	TRBV7-9	few	TRBJ2-5	TGTGCCAGCAGTTATAGAAGGGAAGAGACCCAGTACTTC	CASSYRREETQYF
TRBD1	TRBV7-9	few	TRBJ2-5	TGTGCCAGCAGCTTAGGGGACAGGGGGTTTCAAGAGACCCAGTACTTC	CASSLGDRGFQETQYF
NA	TRBV11-2	NA	TRBJ2-1	TGTGCCAGCAGTCGATCGGGACTCCCTGAGCAGTTCTTC	CASSRSGLPEQFF
TRBD2	TRBV19	NA	TRBJ2-2	TGTGCCAGTACTGCTACTAGCGGGGTTCCCGGGGAGCTGTTTTTT	CASTATSGVPGELFF
TRBD1	TRBV6-1	NA	TRBJ1-1	TGTGCCAGCACCTCCGGACAGGGGGCTGAAGCTTTCTTT	CASTSGQGAEAFF
TRBD2	TRBV29-1	few	TRBJ2-3	TGCAGCGTGCGCCCTAGCGGGAGGGCAGATACGCAGTATTTT	CSVRPSGRADTQYF
TRBD2	TRBV9	NA	TRBJ2-1	TGTGCCAGCAGCGCCACTAGCGGGACTAGCGCGAACAATGAGCAGTTCTTC	CASSATSGTSANNEQFF
NA	TRBV18	few	TRBJ2-5	TGTGCCAGCTCACCGGGTCTCAGGGCCGTCGTGGGACAAGAGACCCAGTACTTC	CASSPGLRAVVGQETQYF
TRBD2	TRBV6-5	few	TRBJ2-1	TGTGCCAGCTCCACCGGGGGGAATGAGCAGTTCTTC	CASSTGGNEQFF
TRBD1	TRBV5-4	few	TRBJ2-3	TGTGCCACCCCGGGACAGGGCACAGATACGCAGTATTTT	CATPGQGTDTQYF
TRBD2	TRBV4-3	NA	TRBJ2-7	TGCGCCAGCAGCCAAGAACGACTAGCGGGAGGTTGGTACGAGCAGTACTTC	CASSQERLAGGWYEQYF
NA	TRBV18	NA	TRBJ2-5	TGTGCCAGCTCACCACCGGGGGTGTCAGAGACCCAGTACTTC	CASSPPGVSETQYF
TRBD1	TRBV5-1	NA	TRBJ2-7	TGCGCCAGCAGCTTGGCCACGGGACAGGGTTACGAGCAGTACTTC	CASSLATGQGYEQYF
TRBD2	TRBV5-1	NA	TRBJ2-5	TGCGCCAGCAGCTTTTCACTAGCGGGAGGGCCGGGAGAGACCCAGTACTTC	CASSFSLAGGPGETQYF
TRBD1	TRBV6-5	few	TRBJ1-5	TGTGCCAGCACCCCCGACAGGGCCAGCAATCAGCCCCAGCATTTT	CASTPDRASNQPQHF
NA	TRBV9	few	TRBJ2-5	TGTGCCAGCAGCTCTTGGGGGCAGCCGCAAGAGACCCAGTACTTC	CASSSWGQPQETQYF
TRBD1	TRBV10-1	few	TRBJ2-7	TGCGCCAGCAGTGAGTCGCGGACAGGGACCCACGAGCAGTACTTC	CASSESRTGTHEQYF
TRBD2	TRBV6-6	NA	TRBJ2-3	TGTGCCAGCAGTTCCGCTAGCGGGAGTGCAGATACGCAGTATTTT	CASSSASGSADTQYF
TRBD2	TRBV13	NA	TRBJ2-3	TGTGCCAGCAGCAGGACTAGCGGGAGTGGTACAGATACGCAGTATTTT	CASSRTSGSGTDTQYF
TRBD2	TRBV5-4	NA	TRBJ2-5	TGTGCCAGCCACGGGGCTAGCGGGAGCCAAGAGACCCAGTACTTC	CASHGASGSQETQYF
NA	TRBV7-9	few	TRBJ2-7	TGTGCCAGCAGCCCACAAGGGCAGTCCTACGAGCAGTACTTC	CASSPQGQSYEQYF
NA	TRBV4-2	NA	TRBJ1-4	TGTGCCAGCAGCCACCAACGGGGTGCAACTAATGAAAAACTGTTTTTT	CASSHQRGATNEKLFF
NA	TRBV10-2	few	TRBJ2-7	TGCGCCAGCAGTTACCGGGGCCACGAGCAGTACTTC	CASSYRGHEQYF
NA	TRBV30	NA	TRBJ1-1	TGTGCCTGGAGGGAGGTGGACGGTACAGAAGCTTTCTTT	CAWREVDGTEAFF
NA	TRBV13	NA	TRBJ2-2	TGTGCCAGCAGCTTAGGGGCTAGCCGAAACACCGGGGAGCTGTTTTTT	CASSLGASRNTGELFF
NA	TRBV2	NA	TRBJ2-7	TGTGCCAGCAGTGAAGTACCGAACGGGCAGTACTTC	CASSEVPNGQYF
NA	TRBV10-3	few	TRBJ2-7	TGTGCCACCCAAGCGACAGGAGGTAACTACGAGCAGTACTTC	CATQATGGNYEQYF
TRBD1	TRBV7-9	NA	TRBJ1-2	TGTGCCAGCAGCTTGCCCTGGGGCAGACAGGGGGGGAACTATGGCTACACCTTC	CASSLPWGRQGGNYGYTF
TRBD2	TRBV7-6	NA	TRBJ2-2	TGTGCCAGCAGCTCTAGCGGGATCACCGGGGAGCTGTTTTTT	CASSSSGITGELFF
NA	TRBV5-4	NA	TRBJ2-7	TGTGCCAGCAGCTTGGACTTGTTGACCGGCGAGCAGTACTTC	CASSLDLLTGEQYF
NA	TRBV2	NA	TRBJ1-2	TGTGCCAGCAGTGAAGTGGGGCCCCTTGATGGCTACACCTTC	CASSEVGPLDGYTF
TRBD2	TRBV11-2	few	TRBJ2-2	TGTGCCAGCAGCCAAGGACTAGCGGGAGGTTCCGGGGAGCTGTTTTTT	CASSQGLAGGSGELFF
TRBD2	TRBV28	few	TRBJ2-7	TGTGCCAGTTATGGCGGGGGGACCTACGAGCAGTACTTC	CASYGGGTYEQYF
NA	TRBV11-2	NA	TRBJ1-1	TGTGCCAGCAGCCCACACACTGAAGCTTTCTTT	CASSPHTEAFF
NA	TRBV13	NA	TRBJ2-3	TGTGCCAGCAGCTTGGAGAACCCGACTAGTTTAACAGATACGCAGTATTTT	CASSLENPTSLTDTQYF
NA	TRBV5-1	NA	TRBJ2-1	TGCGCCAGCAGCTTGGGGCTGAGCTCCTACAATGAGCAGTTCTTC	CASSLGLSSYNEQFF
NA	TRBV28	NA	TRBJ2-3	TGTGCCAGCAGTTTAGCTAGCCGCGGAGATACGCAGTATTTT	CASSLASRGDTQYF
TRBD2	TRBV2	NA	TRBJ2-1	TGTGCCAGCAGTATAAGACTAGCGGGAGACTTCAATGAGCAGTTCTTC	CASSIRLAGDFNEQFF
NA	TRBV6-6	few	TRBJ2-7	TGTGCCAGCAGACGGGACTCTTTCTACGAGCAGTACTTC	CASRRDSFYEQYF
TRBD2	TRBV14	NA	TRBJ2-1	TGTGCCAGCAGCCAAGCTGTGGGAGGGAGGGATGAGCAGTTCTTC	CASSQAVGGRDEQFF
NA	TRBV6-6	NA	TRBJ1-2	TGTGCCAGCAGTTATAACTATGGCTACACCTTC	CASSYNYGYTF
NA	TRBV5-4	NA	TRBJ2-5	TGTGCCAGCAGCTTGAAGTTGGGGAGACTAGAGACCCAGTACTTC	CASSLKLGRLETQYF
NA	TRBV15	NA	TRBJ2-1	TGTGCCACCTCCCGAGGGGCCAGCCGAAGTGAGCAGTTCTTC	CATSRGASRSEQFF
TRBD1	TRBV6-7	few	TRBJ1-4	TGTGCCAACACCGGGACAGGGAATGAAAAACTGTTTTTT	CANTGTGNEKLFF
NA	TRBV5-6	few	TRBJ1-2	TGTGCCAGCACCGGCATCGGTCGGGTCTACACCTTC	CASTGIGRVYTF
TRBD2	TRBV7-9	NA	TRBJ2-2	TGTGCCAGCAGCCAACTACCGGGACTAGCGGGGCCGAACACCGGGGAGCTGTTTTTT	CASSQLPGLAGPNTGELFF
NA	TRBV10-1	few	TRBJ2-3	TGCGCCAGCAGTCGAGGAGATACGCAGTATTTT	CASSRGDTQYF
NA	TRBV5-1	NA	TRBJ1-5	TGCGCCAGCAGCTTAACAGGTCTCCAGCCCCAGCATTTT	CASSLTGLQPQHF
TRBD2	TRBV28	NA	TRBJ2-7	TGTGCCAGCAGCCCATGGACTAGCGTTAAGCACGAGCAGTACTTC	CASSPWTSVKHEQYF
NA	TRBV9	few	TRBJ2-4	TGTGCCAGCAGCGTAGCGCCTGCTGGGTTAGACATTCAGTACTTC	CASSVAPAGLDIQYF
TRBD1	TRBV7-2	NA	TRBJ2-2	TGTGCCAGCAGCCGAACAGGGGGCGGGACCGGGGAGCTGTTTTTT	CASSRTGGGTGELFF
NA	TRBV28	few	TRBJ2-3	TGTGCCAGCAGTTTCGTGGCCCACAGCACAGATACGCAGTATTTT	CASSFVAHSTDTQYF
TRBD2	TRBV10-3	few	TRBJ2-6	TGTGCCATCCGGGGACTAGCGGGAGGCCCTTCTGGGGCCAACGTCCTGACTTTC	CAIRGLAGGPSGANVLTF
TRBD1	TRBV5-6	few	TRBJ2-7	TGTGCCAGCAGCTTCCGGGACAGGTCCGTCTCCGAGCAGTACTTC	CASSFRDRSVSEQYF
NA	TRBV18	NA	TRBJ2-2	TGTGCCAGCTCACTCCAACTAGCAGCAAACACCGGGGAGCTGTTTTTT	CASSLQLAANTGELFF
NA	TRBV9	NA	TRBJ2-7	TGTGCCAGCAGCGTAGAACTGGGGCGCGAGCAGTACTTC	CASSVELGREQYF
NA	TRBV7-2	NA	TRBJ2-5	TGTGCCAGCAGCTCCGGAGGGAACAGTGGGTCCCAGTACTTC	CASSSGGNSGSQYF